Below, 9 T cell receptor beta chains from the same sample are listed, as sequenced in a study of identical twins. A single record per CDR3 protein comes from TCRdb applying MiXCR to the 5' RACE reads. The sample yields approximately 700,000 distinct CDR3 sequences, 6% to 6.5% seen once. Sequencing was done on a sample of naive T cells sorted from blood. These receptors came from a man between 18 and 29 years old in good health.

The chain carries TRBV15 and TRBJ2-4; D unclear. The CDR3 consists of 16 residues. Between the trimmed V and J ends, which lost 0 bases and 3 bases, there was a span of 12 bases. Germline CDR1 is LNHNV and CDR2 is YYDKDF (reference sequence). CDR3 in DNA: TGTGCCACCAGCAGAGAATTCGGGCCGGACAAAAACATTCAGTACTTC. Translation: CATSREFGPDKNIQYF.

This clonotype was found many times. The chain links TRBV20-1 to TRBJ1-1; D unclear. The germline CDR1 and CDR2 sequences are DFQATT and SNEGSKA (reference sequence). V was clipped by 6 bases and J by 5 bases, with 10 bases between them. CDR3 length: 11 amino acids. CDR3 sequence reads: CSAARDTEAFF. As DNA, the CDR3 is TGCAGTGCAGCGCGGGATACTGAAGCTTTCTTT.

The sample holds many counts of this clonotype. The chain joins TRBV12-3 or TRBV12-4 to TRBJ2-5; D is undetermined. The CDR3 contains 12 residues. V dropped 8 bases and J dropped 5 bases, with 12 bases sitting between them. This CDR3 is CASGFKTETQYF. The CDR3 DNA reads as TGTGCCAGCGGCTTCAAGACCGAGACCCAGTACTTC.

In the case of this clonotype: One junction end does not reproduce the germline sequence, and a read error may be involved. The CDR3 spells CVSSYNGISNNEQFF. CDR3 nucleotides: TGTGTCAGCAGTTACAATGGGATCAGTAACAATGAGCAGTTCTTC. The gene calls are TRBV6-5 and TRBJ2-1; D gene ambiguous. Germline loops: CDR1 MNHEY, CDR2 SVGAGI. The CDR3 covers 15 residues.

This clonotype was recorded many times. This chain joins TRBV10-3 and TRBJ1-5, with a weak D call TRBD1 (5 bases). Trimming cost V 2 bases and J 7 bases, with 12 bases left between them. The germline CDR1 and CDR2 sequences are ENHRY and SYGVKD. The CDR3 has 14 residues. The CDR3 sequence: CAISERGGSQPQHF. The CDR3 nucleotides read TGTGCCATCAGTGAGCGGGGGGGTAGCCAGCCCCAGCATTTT.

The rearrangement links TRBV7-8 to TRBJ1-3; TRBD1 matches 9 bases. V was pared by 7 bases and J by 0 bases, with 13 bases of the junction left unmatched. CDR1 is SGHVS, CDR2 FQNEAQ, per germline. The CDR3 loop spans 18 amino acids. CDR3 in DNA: TGTGCCAGCACGCGGACAGGGGTCACCTCGAGCTCTGGAAACACCATATATTTT. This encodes CASTRTGVTSSSGNTIYF.

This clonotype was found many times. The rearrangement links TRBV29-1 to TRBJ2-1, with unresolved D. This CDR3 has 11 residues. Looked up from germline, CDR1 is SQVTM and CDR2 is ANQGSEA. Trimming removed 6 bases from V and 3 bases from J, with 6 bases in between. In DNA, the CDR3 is TGCAGCGTCGAATTCTACAATGAGCAGTTCTTC. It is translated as CSVEFYNEQFF.

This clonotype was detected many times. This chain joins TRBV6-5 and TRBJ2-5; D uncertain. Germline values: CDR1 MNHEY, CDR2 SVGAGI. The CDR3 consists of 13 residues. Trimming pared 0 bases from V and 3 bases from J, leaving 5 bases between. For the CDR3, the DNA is TGTGCCAGCAGTTACTCTTTGGAAGAGACCCAGTACTTC. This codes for CASSYSLEETQYF.

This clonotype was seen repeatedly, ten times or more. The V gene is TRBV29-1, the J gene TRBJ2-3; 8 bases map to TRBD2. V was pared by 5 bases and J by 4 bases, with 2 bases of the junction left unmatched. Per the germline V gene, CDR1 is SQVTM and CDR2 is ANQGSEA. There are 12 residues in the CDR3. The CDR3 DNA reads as TGCAGCGTTAGCGGGGGCCCAGATACGCAGTATTTT. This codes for CSVSGGPDTQYF.